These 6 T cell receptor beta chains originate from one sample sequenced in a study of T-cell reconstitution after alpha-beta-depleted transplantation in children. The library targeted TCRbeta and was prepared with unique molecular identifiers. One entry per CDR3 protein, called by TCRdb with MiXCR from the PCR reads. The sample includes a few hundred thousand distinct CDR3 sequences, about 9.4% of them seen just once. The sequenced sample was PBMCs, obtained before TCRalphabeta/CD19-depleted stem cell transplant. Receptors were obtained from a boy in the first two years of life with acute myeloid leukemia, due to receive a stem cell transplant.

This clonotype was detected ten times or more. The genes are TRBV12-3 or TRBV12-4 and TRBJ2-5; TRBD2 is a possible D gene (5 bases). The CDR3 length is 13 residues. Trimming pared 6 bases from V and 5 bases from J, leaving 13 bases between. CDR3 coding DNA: TGTGCCAGCAGCAAAAGGCGGGTGGAGACCCAGTACTTC. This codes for CASSKRRVETQYF.

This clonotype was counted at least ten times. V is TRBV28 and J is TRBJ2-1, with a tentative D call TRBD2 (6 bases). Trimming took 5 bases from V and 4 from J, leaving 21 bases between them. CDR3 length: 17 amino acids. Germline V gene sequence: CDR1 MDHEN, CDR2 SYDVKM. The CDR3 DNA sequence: TGTGCCAGCAGTCCGCCCGGGTATTCGACTAGTTACAATGAGCAGTTCTTC. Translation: CASSPPGYSTSYNEQFF.

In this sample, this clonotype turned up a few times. This CDR3 is CASSQEWTGGSSYNEQFF. Here the CDR3 DNA reads TGCGCCAGCAGCCAAGAATGGACAGGTGGGAGCTCCTACAATGAGCAGTTCTTC. The chain couples TRBV4-1 to TRBJ2-1; the match to TRBD1 covers 7 bases. This CDR3 is 18 amino acids long. In germline, CDR1 is MGHRA, CDR2 YSYEKL. J gave up 0 bases and V 0 bases, and 8 bases lay outside the gene matches.

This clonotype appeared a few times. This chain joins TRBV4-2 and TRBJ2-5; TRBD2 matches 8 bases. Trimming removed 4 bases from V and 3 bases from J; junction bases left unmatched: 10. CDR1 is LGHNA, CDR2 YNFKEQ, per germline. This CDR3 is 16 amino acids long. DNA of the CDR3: TGTGCCAGCAGCCCCGCCTTCGGGGGGGCAGAAGAGACCCAGTACTTC. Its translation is CASSPAFGGAEETQYF.

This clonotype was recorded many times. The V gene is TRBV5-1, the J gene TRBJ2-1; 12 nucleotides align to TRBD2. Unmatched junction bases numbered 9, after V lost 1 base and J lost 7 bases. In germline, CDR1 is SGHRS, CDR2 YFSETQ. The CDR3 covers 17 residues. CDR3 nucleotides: TGCGCCAGCAGCTTGACCTCTAGCGGGAGGGCTCTTAATGAGCAGTTCTTC. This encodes CASSLTSSGRALNEQFF.

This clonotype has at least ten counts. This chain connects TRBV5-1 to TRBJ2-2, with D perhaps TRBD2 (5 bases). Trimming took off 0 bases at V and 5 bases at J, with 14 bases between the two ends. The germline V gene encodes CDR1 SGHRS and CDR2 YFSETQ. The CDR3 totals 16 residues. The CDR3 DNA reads TGCGCCAGCAGCTTGGAAGAAAGTTGGAGGACCGGGGAGCTGTTTTTT. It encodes CASSLEESWRTGELFF.